The source of this T cell receptor beta chain is a study of human T cells and chemical hapten exposure. Study details: 0.01% DPC was applied to the upper back in patch tests, which were read at 6 days.

Noted time point: patch test 1, 2 weeks after DPC sensitization. The treatment here: therapeutic diphenylcyclopropenone sensitization with weekly scalp DPC. The authors extracted total RNA from unfractionated whole blood. This clonotype was seen at least ten times. TCRdb redid the calling of the RACE reads with MiXCR, one entry per CDR3 protein. In the table there are 40,000 to 65,000 distinct CDR3 sequences, about 10% of which are singletons. The CDR3 sequence is 15 residues long. Germline V CDR1 and CDR2: KGHSH, LQKENI. The ends were cut back, 3 bases at V and 5 bases at J, with 16 bases in the middle.

This chain uses TRBV18 with TRBJ1-2; D might be TRBD1 (6 bases). Sequenced here: whole blood, sampled in connection with sensitization to the hapten diphenylcyclopropenone (DPC). The origin of this receptor is a woman between 40 and 50 years old with alopecia areata. Some clones in this sample may be carry-over from other donors' samples. CDR3 region: CASSPDSFNSYGYTF. CDR3 coding DNA: TGTGCCAGCTCACCGGACAGCTTTAATTCATATGGCTACACCTTC.